The next 14 T cell receptor beta chains were all read from a single sample in a study of response to subunit inactivated influenza vaccine. In TCRdb, the RT-PCR reads were re-called with MiXCR into one record per CDR3 protein. The sample shows just under 550,000 distinct CDR3 sequences, approximately 24% of them seen only once. The data were also submitted as part of a second study, on T cells expressing NK-cell markers. This second study says: UMIs accompanied the 5'RACE template switching by which TCR beta cDNA was made.

This specimen was CD4+ T cells sorted from PBMCs, taken approximately 12 days after vaccination. These receptors came from a man aged 50-59 years who received an inactivated influenza vaccine.

This chain links TRBV10-3 with TRBJ2-7; a weak D match, TRBD2 (6 bases). Deletions cut 4 bases from V and 7 bases from J, with 14 bases between. This CDR3 comprises 13 residues. Germline V gives CDR1 ENHRY, CDR2 SYGVKD. CDR3 in DNA: TGTGCCATCAGTGTAGCGGCCGTGCGGGAGCAGTACTTC. This encodes CAISVAAVREQYF.

This clonotype was found a few times. This chain joins TRBV29-1 and TRBJ1-1, with TRBD1 matching over 7 bases. The germline CDR1 and CDR2 sequences are SQVTM and ANQGSEA. V dropped 5 bases and J dropped 5; count of bases not matched to a gene: 5. The CDR3 has 12 residues. This CDR3 reads CSVFLQGTEAFF. Here the CDR3 DNA reads TGCAGCGTTTTTCTACAGGGGACTGAAGCTTTCTTT.

This clonotype has more than one count but fewer than ten. This sequence joins TRBV5-1 and TRBJ2-7; a possible D gene is TRBD1 (5 bases). This CDR3 contains 16 residues. V lost 4 bases, J lost 5 bases, and 22 bases lay in between. Germline V gene data show CDR1 as SGHRS and CDR2 as YFSETQ. The CDR3 protein is CASSLFPGREIDEQYF. CDR3 nucleotide sequence: TGCGCCAGCAGCCTCTTCCCGGGCAGGGAAATCGACGAGCAGTACTTC.

V and J are TRBV3-1 and TRBJ2-1, with D unclear. The CDR3 loop spans 15 amino acids. The germline gives CDR1 LGHDT, CDR2 YNNKEL (reference sequence). Trimming removed 8 bases at V and 0 bases at J, with 14 bases between. The CDR3, as DNA: TGTGCCAGCGGTGTCGCGGACCTCTCCTACAATGAGCAGTTCTTC. Translation: CASGVADLSYNEQFF.

The CDR3 spells CASSSVGLGQETQYF. The CDR3 DNA sequence: TGTGCCAGCAGTTCCGTAGGGCTGGGACAAGAGACCCAGTACTTC. The chain carries TRBV7-9 and TRBJ2-5, with D unresolved. The CDR3 is 15 residues long. Trimming pared 6 bases from V and 2 bases from J, leaving 16 bases between. CDR1 and CDR2 from the germline V gene are SEHNR and FQNEAQ (reference sequence).

This clonotype was observed a few times. This chain uses TRBV4-1 with TRBJ2-5; D is uncertain. CDR1 and CDR2 from the germline V gene are MGHRA and YSYEKL. The CDR3 runs 15 residues. The germline V and J ends were trimmed by 0 bases and 2 bases, with 10 bases remaining between them. The DNA of the CDR3 is TGCGCCAGCAGCCAAGATAGTAACAGACAAGAGACCCAGTACTTC. This sequence encodes CASSQDSNRQETQYF.

This clonotype was found a few times. V gene TRBV6-2 or TRBV6-3 combines with J gene TRBJ2-5; a weak D match, TRBD1 (5 bases). The CDR3 covers 15 residues. Germline V gene lookup returns CDR1 MNHEY and CDR2 SVGEGT. Between the trimmed V and J ends, which lost 6 bases and 1 base, there was a span of 15 bases. DNA of the CDR3: TGTGCCAGCAGACCTCGACAGTTTATCCAAGAGACCCAGTACTTC. It yields the protein CASRPRQFIQETQYF.

V gene TRBV6-1 combines with J gene TRBJ1-5; D is unresolved. The CDR3 covers 14 residues. The V gene's germline CDR1 is MNHNS and CDR2 SASEGT. The V gene lost 3 bases and the J gene lost 2 bases, with 8 bases spanning the gap. The CDR3 loop is CASSEGFGNQPQHF. DNA of the CDR3: TGTGCCAGCAGTGAGGGATTTGGCAATCAGCCCCAGCATTTT.

The rearrangement links TRBV3-1 to TRBJ1-6; TRBD1 agrees at 8 bases. With V trimmed by 1 base and J by 10 bases, 6 bases remained unmatched. This CDR3 comprises 15 residues. CDR1 LGHDT and CDR2 YNNKEL come from the germline V gene (reference sequence). DNA for the CDR3: TGTGCCAGCAGCCAAGGGGGACAGGTGCGATCACCCCTCCACTTT. As protein: CASSQGGQVRSPLHF.

The table lists this clonotype with a few counts. This chain uses TRBV6-5 with TRBJ1-4; a weak D match, TRBD1 (5 bases). V lost 4 bases, J lost 11 bases, and 11 bases lay in between. The CDR3 is made up of 12 amino acids. The germline V gene has CDR1 MNHEY and CDR2 SVGAGI. The CDR3: CASSWDREKLFF. Written as DNA, the CDR3 is TGTGCCAGCAGTTGGGACCGGGAGAAACTGTTTTTT.

The chain employs TRBV12-3 or TRBV12-4 and TRBJ2-1; TRBD1 matches at 10 bases. The CDR3 is 15 amino acids. The J segment lost 7 bases and the V segment lost 4 bases, leaving 7 bases of the junction unmatched. In DNA, the CDR3 is TGTGCCAGCAGTTCTTGGCGGACAGGGGGAAATGAGCAGTTCTTC. This translates into CASSSWRTGGNEQFF.

The chain combines TRBV2 with TRBJ2-5; D is unresolved. V lost 3 bases and J 0 bases, leaving 5 bases between the germline ends. This CDR3 has 13 amino acids. Germline lookup yields CDR1 SNHLY and CDR2 FYNNEI. The DNA for the CDR3 is TGTGCCAGCAGTGACACCAACCAAGAGACCCAGTACTTC. It is translated as CASSDTNQETQYF. Full variable domain (remainder filled in from reference TRBV2 and TRBJ2-5): EPEVTQTPSHQVTQMGQEVILRCVPISNHLYFYWYRQILGQKVEFLVSFYNNEISEKSEIFDDQFSVERPDGSNFTLKIRSTKLEDSAMYFCASSDTNQETQYFGPGTRLLVL.

DNA for the CDR3: TGTGCCAGCAGTGCGGCCGGGACAGGTTTCGAGCAGTACTTC. Translating gives CASSAAGTGFEQYF. The chain carries TRBV27 and TRBJ2-7; 8 bases fit TRBD1. Unmatched junction bases numbered 9, after V lost 5 bases and J lost 6 bases. CDR1 and CDR2 from the germline V gene are MNHEY and SMNVEV (reference sequence). This CDR3 is built from 14 residues.

This rearrangement joins TRBV27 to TRBJ2-5; possibly TRBD2 for D (6 bases). V gave up 5 bases and J gave up 2 bases, with 21 bases separating them. The CDR3 is 17 amino acids. Germline V gene sequence: CDR1 MNHEY, CDR2 SMNVEV (reference sequence). The CDR3 coding sequence is TGTGCCAGCAGTCCTCTCTCATCCAGCGGGTATCAAGAGACCCAGTACTTC. This gives the protein CASSPLSSSGYQETQYF.